The source of this T cell receptor (beta chain) is a study of neurological immune-mediated disorders. From the 5' RACE reads, TCRdb called clonotypes with MiXCR, one entry per CDR3 protein. The data hold about 62,000 distinct CDR3 sequences, with under 5.5% observed a single time. This clonotype has a count of ten or more. The sequencing input was PBMCs. The sequence was obtained from a woman in her fifties or sixties with multiple sclerosis.

This CDR3 reads CASSINRGTEAFF. The CDR3 nucleotides are TGTGCCAGTAGTATCAACAGGGGTACTGAAGCTTTCTTT. The chain recombines TRBV19 with TRBJ1-1; 7 bases are shared with TRBD1. The germline V gene has CDR1 LNHDA and CDR2 SQIVND (reference sequence). After removal of 3 bases from V and 5 bases from J, the junction contained 3 bases not matched to a gene. CDR3 length: 13 amino acids.